These 9 T cell receptor beta chains share one sample of origin, sequenced in a study of STAT5B mutations in CD4+ large granular lymphocyte leukemia. TCRdb keeps only in-frame clones here, not all; method: immunoSEQ multiplex PCR. The repertoire holds around 27,000 clones, approximately 75% seen once, with 3.1% in the top ten. The sample was CD4+ T cells from blood buffy coats. These receptors came from a human donor in good health.

CDR3 sequence: CASSFGLQSYNEQFF. CDR3 DNA sequence: TGTGCCAGCAGTTTCGGTCTCCAATCCTACAATGAGCAGTTCTTC. The V gene is TRBV27, the J gene TRBJ2-1; D ambiguous. CDR3 length: 15 residues. Trimming stripped 3 bases from V and 1 base from J, with 10 bases between. Germline V gives CDR1 MNHEY, CDR2 SMNVEV (reference sequence).

CDR3 coding DNA: TGTGCCAGCAGCTTAAAGATGACTAGCGGGAGGCCAAATGAGCAGTTCTTC. Amino acid sequence: CASSLKMTSGRPNEQFF. The chain recombines TRBV7-2 with TRBJ2-1, with 13 bases identical to TRBD2. Looked up from germline, CDR1 is SGHTA and CDR2 is FQGNSA. J lost 7 bases, V lost 2 bases, and 8 bases had no gene match. This CDR3 is built from 17 residues.

The chain couples TRBV27 to TRBJ2-3; D remains ambiguous. CDR1 is MNHEY and CDR2 is SMNVEV in the germline V gene (reference sequence). The CDR3 runs 13 residues. V shed 2 bases and J shed 5 bases, with 8 bases lying between them. CDR3 DNA: TGTGCCAGCAGTTTAAGGGTCCTAGATACGCAGTATTTT. It translates to CASSLRVLDTQYF.

The sample holds a few counts of this clone. The V gene is TRBV6-6, the J gene TRBJ2-1; D uncertain. Trimming shortened V by 0 bases and J by 3 bases, and 6 bases separated the two germline ends. Germline V gives CDR1 MNHNY, CDR2 SVGAGI (reference sequence). The CDR3 is 14 residues long. The CDR3 region is CASSYSQIYNEQFF. CDR3 sequence (DNA): TGTGCCAGCAGTTACTCCCAGATCTACAATGAGCAGTTCTTC.

This sequence joins TRBV2 and TRBJ2-5, with D unclear. Germline CDR1 reads SNHLY; CDR2 reads FYNNEI. The CDR3 loop spans 11 amino acids. Trimming removed 1 base at V and 5 bases at J, with 2 bases between. This CDR3 reads CASSEGETQYF. In DNA form, the CDR3 reads TGTGCCAGCAGTGAAGGGGAGACCCAGTACTTC.

The CDR3 nucleotides are TGTGCCAGCAGCTCAACGGGGGAGGGGAGGCAGTACTTC. Protein sequence: CASSSTGEGRQYF. The rearrangement joins TRBV9 to TRBJ2-7; 7 bases agree with TRBD2. CDR1 is SGDLS and CDR2 is YYNGEE in the germline V gene. This CDR3 is built from 13 residues. The trim removed 4 bases at V and 9 bases at J, leaving 10 bases unmatched.

The V and J genes are TRBV12-5 and TRBJ1-4; 7 bases align to TRBD1. With V trimmed by 2 bases and J by 2 bases, 17 bases remained unmatched. This CDR3 has 20 residues. Germline loops: CDR1 LGHNT, CDR2 FRNRAP. Here the CDR3 DNA reads TGTGCTAGTGGTTTGAACACCGGGGTACAGGGGCGGTGGACTAATGAAAAACTGTTTTTT. Translated, it gives CASGLNTGVQGRWTNEKLFF.

This sequence joins TRBV19 and TRBJ1-1; a weak D match, TRBD1 (5 bases). CDR1 is LNHDA, CDR2 SQIVND, per germline (reference sequence). Trimming removed 3 bases from V and 3 bases from J, with 8 bases in between. The CDR3 contains 13 residues. CDR3 bases: TGTGCCAGTAGTATTCGCAGGGACACTGAAGCTTTCTTT. Translation: CASSIRRDTEAFF.

This clone was seen once. This chain joins TRBV11-2 and TRBJ2-1; 13 bases line up with TRBD2. The germline V gene has CDR1 SGHAT and CDR2 FQNNGV. The CDR3 has 16 amino acids. V was clipped by 5 bases and J by 2 bases; unmatched bases: 3. The CDR3, as DNA: TGTGCCAGCAGCGTGACTAGCGGGAGGCCCTACAATGAGCAGTTCTTC. Translating gives CASSVTSGRPYNEQFF.